These 23 T cell receptor beta chains were sequenced from one sample in a study of blood T cell repertoires in COVID-19. Sequencing used immunoSEQ multiplex PCR; TCRdb keeps in-frame clones, though not all of them. The top ten clones hold roughly 2% of a sample with over 200,000 clones, about 88% of them seen once. The sample taken for sequencing was peripheral blood. These TCRs come from a man aged 35-49 years with active or convalescent COVID-19.

The chain employs TRBV3-1 (or the pseudogene TRBV3-2) and TRBJ2-1; weak D call: TRBD2 (5 bases). Trimming pared 4 bases from V and 0 bases from J, leaving 10 bases between. The germline CDR1 and CDR2 sequences are LGHDT and YNNKEL (reference sequence). The CDR3 is 15 residues long. The CDR3 DNA reads as TGTGCCAGCAGCCTAGCGCGGAGCTCCTACAATGAGCAGTTCTTC. It yields the protein CASSLARSSYNEQFF.

The chain employs TRBV4-1 and TRBJ2-7; TRBD2 is a possible D gene (5 bases). With 3 bases removed from V and 3 bases from J, the gap between germline ends came to 12 bases. The CDR3 has 14 amino acids. Germline V gene lookup returns CDR1 MGHRA and CDR2 YSYEKL. The CDR3 DNA reads TGCGCCAGCAGCCAGAGGGAAGGTATCTACGAGCAGTACTTC. Translated: CASSQREGIYEQYF.

This clone was recorded once. The gene calls are TRBV6-1 and TRBJ2-5; TRBD2 matches at 8 bases. Germline assignment: CDR1 MNHNS and CDR2 SASEGT. The CDR3 is 14 amino acids. Unmatched junction bases numbered 6, after V lost 8 bases and J lost 1 base. The CDR3 spells CASAIGGGQETQYF. CDR3 coding DNA: TGTGCCAGCGCGATCGGGGGGGGCCAAGAGACCCAGTACTTC.

The chain couples TRBV7-2 to TRBJ1-5; 9 nucleotides line up with TRBD1. CDR3 length equals 14 residues. The germline gives CDR1 SGHTA, CDR2 FQGNSA. The junction had 6 bases not matched to a gene; V was cut back by 5 bases and J by 7 bases. The CDR3 sequence is CASSPRTGEQPQHF. In nucleotides, the CDR3 is TGTGCCAGCAGCCCTCGGACAGGGGAACAGCCCCAGCATTTT.

This clone was seen only a few times. The chain is built from TRBV27 and TRBJ1-1; TRBD1 agrees at 9 bases. With 5 bases clipped from V and 2 bases from J, the junction kept 3 bases outside the gene matches. The CDR3 consists of 14 residues. Looked up from germline, CDR1 is MNHEY and CDR2 is SMNVEV (reference sequence). The CDR3 loop reads CASSRQGDNTEAFF. The CDR3 nucleotides read TGTGCCAGCAGTCGACAGGGGGATAACACTGAAGCTTTCTTT.

V gene TRBV5-5 combines with J gene TRBJ1-4; 7 bases match TRBD1. The trim removed 0 bases at V and 6 bases at J, leaving 5 bases unmatched. Germline CDR1 SGHKS, CDR2 YYEKEE (reference sequence). The CDR3 sequence is 15 residues long. DNA of the CDR3: TGTGCCAGCAGCTTGGGCGCAGGGGGGTATGAAAAACTGTTTTTT. It yields the protein CASSLGAGGYEKLFF.

The V call is TRBV5-4, the J call TRBJ1-2; D may be TRBD1 (6 bases). The germline V gene encodes CDR1 SGHNT and CDR2 YYREEE (reference sequence). V was trimmed by 4 bases and J by 4 bases, leaving 14 bases between them. This CDR3 spans 14 amino acids. Here the CDR3 reads CASSLGQISYGYTF. In DNA, the CDR3 is TGTGCCAGCAGCCTCGGACAGATCTCCTATGGCTACACCTTC.

This chain joins TRBV4-1 and TRBJ2-7; D not resolved. The V end lost 0 bases, the J end lost 6 bases, and 9 bases lay between the germline ends. The CDR3 extends over 13 amino acids. CDR1 is MGHRA, CDR2 YSYEKL, per germline. The CDR3 nucleotides are TGCGCCAGCAGCCAAGACTTGGCTTCCGAGCAGTACTTC. Its translation is CASSQDLASEQYF.

The chain employs TRBV6-4 and TRBJ2-1, with a possible D match to TRBD2 (5 bases). Deletions cut 7 bases from V and 8 bases from J, with 12 bases between. Germline CDR1 is MRHNA and CDR2 is SNTAGT. The CDR3 covers 12 residues. CDR3 loop: CASTRRRDEQFF. CDR3 bases: TGTGCCAGCACCCGGAGGCGGGATGAGCAGTTCTTC.

The gene calls are TRBV6-5 and TRBJ1-6; 10 bases are a match to TRBD1. The V segment lost 2 bases and the J segment 14 bases; nucleotides outside the gene matches: 6. This CDR3 is 14 amino acids long. Germline V lookup: CDR1 MNHEY, CDR2 SVGAGI. CDR3 DNA: TGTGCCAGCAGTTACGGGACAGGGGTTGGTTCCCTCCACTTT. Amino acid sequence: CASSYGTGVGSLHF.

The V gene is TRBV6-5, the J gene TRBJ1-5; D ambiguous. The length of the CDR3 is 13 residues. Germline CDR1 is MNHEY and CDR2 is SVGAGI. Trimming took off 2 bases at V and 5 bases at J, with 7 bases between the two ends. The CDR3 sequence is CASSYREDQPQHF. The CDR3 DNA reads TGTGCCAGCAGTTACAGGGAGGATCAGCCCCAGCATTTT.

This clone was seen a few times. The rearrangement uses TRBV4-1 and TRBJ2-7, with 7 bases fitting TRBD2. J lost 2 bases, V lost 4 bases, and 8 bases had no gene match. The CDR3 has 15 amino acids. Germline V gene lookup returns CDR1 MGHRA and CDR2 YSYEKL. This CDR3 is CASSRENLAAYEQYF. DNA of the CDR3: TGCGCCAGCAGCCGAGAGAATCTAGCGGCCTACGAGCAGTACTTC.

This clone has only a few counts. The chain combines TRBV30 with TRBJ1-6, with a possible D match to TRBD1 (6 bases). CDR3 size: 13 residues. The germline CDR1 and CDR2 sequences are GTSNPN and SVGIG (reference sequence). Trimming removed 8 bases at V and 8 bases at J, with 16 bases between. This CDR3 is CAGRGSRYSPLHF. CDR3 in DNA: TGTGCCGGAAGGGGGTCTCGGTATTCACCCCTCCACTTT.

The CDR3 here is CASSPRTGGYEQYF. The CDR3 DNA reads as TGTGCCAGCAGCCCTAGGACAGGGGGCTACGAGCAGTACTTC. V is TRBV3-1 (or the pseudogene TRBV3-2) and J is TRBJ2-7; 10 nucleotides agree with TRBD1. Germline V lookup: CDR1 LGHDT, CDR2 YNNKEL (reference sequence). Trimming at V came to 4 bases and at J to 3 bases, leaving 3 bases not matched to a gene. This CDR3 has 14 residues.

This chain uses TRBV7-3 with TRBJ2-5; TRBD2 aligns across 7 bases. CDR1 and CDR2 from the germline V gene are SGHTA and FQGTGA. This CDR3 contains 15 residues. V gave up 5 bases and J gave up 4 bases; unmatched junction bases: 10. CDR3 sequence: CASSPGGSRLETQYF. The CDR3 nucleotides read TGTGCCAGCAGCCCCGGGGGGTCTAGGCTAGAGACCCAGTACTTC. Looking up the rest from reference TRBV7-3 and TRBJ2-5 gives the full variable domain: GAGVSQTPSNKVTEKGKYVELRCDPISGHTALYWYRQSLGQGPEFLIYFQGTGAADDSGLPNDRFFAVRPEGSVSTLKIQRTERGDSAVYLCASSPGGSRLETQYFGPGTRLLVL.

The chain combines TRBV30 with TRBJ1-4, with D unclear. There are 15 residues in the CDR3. V was clipped by 0 bases and J by 4 bases, with 12 bases between them. Germline CDR1 and CDR2: GTSNPN and SVGIG (reference sequence). The CDR3 DNA follows: TGTGCCTGGAGTGTACTGAGAGGGATTAATGAAAAACTGTTTTTT. The encoded protein is CAWSVLRGINEKLFF.

This clone was seen a handful of times. The chain carries TRBV19 and TRBJ1-4, with D possibly TRBD1 on 5 matching bases. The CDR3 is made up of 15 amino acids. Germline values: CDR1 LNHDA, CDR2 SQIVND (reference sequence). Trimming removed 8 bases from V and 4 bases from J, with 17 bases in between. Here the CDR3 reads CASGDGGSGNEKLFF. CDR3 bases: TGTGCCAGTGGGGACGGAGGGTCTGGTAATGAAAAACTGTTTTTT.

V usage is TRBV3-1 (or the pseudogene TRBV3-2) and J usage is TRBJ2-7; 7 bases line up with TRBD2. This CDR3 comprises 11 residues. V lost 5 bases to trimming and J lost 6 bases; unmatched junction nucleotides: 1. The germline gives CDR1 LGHDT, CDR2 YNNKEL (reference sequence). The CDR3 coding sequence is TGTGCCAGCAGCTCGGGGGGCGAGCAGTACTTC. It yields the protein CASSSGGEQYF.

The rearrangement joins TRBV6-1 to TRBJ1-5, with 8 bases fitting TRBD1. V lost 4 bases to trimming and J lost 3 bases; unmatched junction nucleotides: 8. The germline gives CDR1 MNHNS, CDR2 SASEGT. The CDR3 has 16 residues. CDR3 in amino acids: CASSVPTGDFNQPQHF. In DNA form, the CDR3 reads TGTGCCAGCAGTGTTCCGACAGGGGACTTCAATCAGCCCCAGCATTTT.

The rearrangement links TRBV5-1 to TRBJ2-7; 8 nucleotides align to TRBD1. CDR3 length: 14 amino acids. V was clipped by 0 bases and J by 5 bases; unmatched bases: 4. The germline V gene has CDR1 SGHRS and CDR2 YFSETQ. The CDR3 coding sequence is TGCGCCAGCAGCTTGGGACAGGGGTCCGACGAGCAGTACTTC. Protein product: CASSLGQGSDEQYF. Full variable domain (outside the CDR3, taken from reference TRBV5-1 and TRBJ2-7): KAGVTQTPRYLIKTRGQQVTLSCSPISGHRSVSWYQQTPGQGLQFLFEYFSETQRNKGNFPGRFSGRQFSNSRSEMNVSTLELGDSALYLCASSLGQGSDEQYFGPGTRLTVT.

The chain links TRBV9 to TRBJ1-1; 7 nucleotides align to TRBD1. CDR3 length: 16 residues. With 4 bases clipped from V and 0 bases from J, the junction kept 9 bases outside the gene matches. Germline-derived CDR1 and CDR2 are SGDLS and YYNGEE. CDR3 DNA: TGTGCCAGCAGCCCCGGGACAGCCTTCATGAACACTGAAGCTTTCTTT. This codes for CASSPGTAFMNTEAFF.

The chain carries TRBV28 and TRBJ1-1; D ambiguous. Germline assignment: CDR1 MDHEN and CDR2 SYDVKM. The CDR3 contains 16 residues. V lost 2 bases and J 0 bases, leaving 13 bases between the germline ends. The CDR3 DNA sequence: TGTGCCAGCAGTTTAGGGCAGGTGCTCATGAACACTGAAGCTTTCTTT. Protein: CASSLGQVLMNTEAFF. The complete variable domain, with remaining parts taken from reference TRBV28 and TRBJ1-1, reads DVKVTQSSRYLVKRTGEKVFLECVQDMDHENMFWYRQDPGLGLRLIYFSYDVKMKEKGDIPEGYSVSREKKERFSLILESASTNQTSMYLCASSLGQVLMNTEAFFGQGTRLTVV.

The chain links TRBV6-5 to TRBJ2-7; no firm D call. Germline V CDR1 and CDR2: MNHEY, SVGAGI. This CDR3 comprises 13 residues. The V gene lost 2 bases and the J gene lost 2 bases, with 7 bases spanning the gap. CDR3 amino acids: CASSYGTPYEQYF. The CDR3 DNA is TGTGCCAGCAGTTACGGCACACCCTACGAGCAGTACTTC.